This TCR beta chain is drawn from a study of blood T cell repertoires in COVID-19. The overall study: Whether acute or convalescent, the COVID-19 samples came from the United States, Italy and Spain. Nucleic acid was either cDNA or gDNA, and it came from T cells, B-cell-depleted T cells, or PBMCs.

In the authors' methods: Reference gene primer amplification gave nucleated cell count estimates. Libraries were prepared by immunoSEQ multiplex PCR; TCRdb keeps only in-frame clonotypes and omits some of them. The V and J calls and clone size come from that table; D and trimming were worked out from the DNA. The sample has 180,000 or so clones; about 88% are singletons. The CDR3 runs to 13 residues. In germline, CDR1 is LNHNV, CDR2 YYDKDF (reference sequence). After removal of 5 bases from V and 7 bases from J, the junction contained 8 bases not matched to a gene. The genes are TRBV15 and TRBJ2-7; the match to TRBD2 covers 7 bases. The sequence was collected from a man aged 18 to 30 with active or convalescent COVID-19. The sequencing input was peripheral blood. The CDR3: CATSPRGDWEQYF. The CDR3 nucleotides read TGTGCCACCAGCCCTCGGGGGGATTGGGAGCAGTACTTC.